This entry describes one T cell receptor (beta chain). Antigen specificity is unknown. These data belong to a study of blood T cells in healthy people across ages. Study-level results: Roughly linearly, TCR beta diversity per million T cells fell as age increased.

V gave up 8 bases and J gave up 7 bases; unmatched junction bases: 17. This CDR3 comprises 17 residues. Germline lookup yields CDR1 MDHEN and CDR2 SYDVKM. Each donor was a healthy Caucasian individual from Russia, aged about 6 to 95. A sample-barcoded 5' primer and a J-beta primer mix were used in a second PCR of roughly 7 to 11 cycles. Each of the cDNA molecules was tagged by a template-switch adaptor with 12 random nucleotides. TCRdb redid the calling of the 5' RACE reads with MiXCR, one entry per CDR3 protein. The data hold 800,000 to 1,000,000 distinct CDR3 sequences, with about 48% observed a single time.

The chain joins TRBV28 to TRBJ2-1; 10 nucleotides match TRBD2. This receptor was obtained from a man aged 30 to 39 in good health. Sequencing input: blood. The CDR3 protein is CASGSQRPGLAANEQFF. CDR3 sequence (DNA): TGTGCCAGCGGATCCCAACGGCCCGGACTAGCGGCGAATGAGCAGTTCTTC. The entire variable domain, with the rest obtained from reference TRBV28 and TRBJ2-1, is as follows: DVKVTQSSRYLVKRTGEKVFLECVQDMDHENMFWYRQDPGLGLRLIYFSYDVKMKEKGDIPEGYSVSREKKERFSLILESASTNQTSMYLCASGSQRPGLAANEQFFGPGTRLTVL.